Included here is one T cell receptor (beta chain) sequence, with context. Per germline, CDR1 SGHTA and CDR2 FQGNSA. This CDR3 spans 14 amino acids. Unmatched junction bases numbered 6, after V lost 7 bases and J lost 0 bases. These data come from a study of control samples from healthy donors and cancer patients. Generated by immunoSEQ multiplex PCR, the TCRdb table keeps only in-frame clones and is missing some. This table has approximately 170,000 clones, about 93% appearing once. The sequence came from a woman in her twenties or thirties in good health. This rearrangement joins TRBV7-2 to TRBJ2-7; 7 bases match TRBD2. Material for sequencing was blood. The CDR3 is CASTLGGSSYEQYF. The CDR3 DNA reads as TGTGCCAGCACCCTAGGCGGGAGCTCCTACGAGCAGTACTTC.